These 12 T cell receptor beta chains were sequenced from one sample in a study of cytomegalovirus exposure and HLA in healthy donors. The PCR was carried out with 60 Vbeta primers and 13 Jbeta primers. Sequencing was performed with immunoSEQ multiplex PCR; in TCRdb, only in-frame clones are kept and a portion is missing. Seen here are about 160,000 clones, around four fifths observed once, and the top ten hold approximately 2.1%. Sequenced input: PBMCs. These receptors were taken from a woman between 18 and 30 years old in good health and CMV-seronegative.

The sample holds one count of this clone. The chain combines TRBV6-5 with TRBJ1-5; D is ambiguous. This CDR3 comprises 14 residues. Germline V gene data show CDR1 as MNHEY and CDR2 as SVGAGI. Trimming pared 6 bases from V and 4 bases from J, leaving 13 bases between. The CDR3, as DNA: TGTGCCAGCAGAGACTATATGGGAAATCAGCCCCAGCATTTT. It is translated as CASRDYMGNQPQHF.

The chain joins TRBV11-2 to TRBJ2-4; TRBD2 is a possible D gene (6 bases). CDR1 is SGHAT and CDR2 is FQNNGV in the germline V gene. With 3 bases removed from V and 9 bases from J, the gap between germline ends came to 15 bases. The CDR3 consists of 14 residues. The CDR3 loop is CASSFPGGGAIQYF. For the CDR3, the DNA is TGTGCCAGCAGCTTTCCCGGGGGTGGGGCCATTCAGTACTTC.

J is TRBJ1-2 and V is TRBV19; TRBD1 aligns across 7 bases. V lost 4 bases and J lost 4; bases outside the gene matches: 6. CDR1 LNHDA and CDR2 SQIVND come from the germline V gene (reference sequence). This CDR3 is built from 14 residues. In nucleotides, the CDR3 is TGTGCCAGTAGTACGCAGGGGGGTAGCTATGGCTACACCTTC. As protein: CASSTQGGSYGYTF.

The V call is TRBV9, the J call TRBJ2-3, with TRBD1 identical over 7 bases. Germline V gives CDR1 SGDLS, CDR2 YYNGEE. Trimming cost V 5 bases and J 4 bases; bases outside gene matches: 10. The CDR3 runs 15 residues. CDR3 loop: CASSLQGRRADTQYF. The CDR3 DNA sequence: TGTGCCAGCAGTTTACAGGGGCGCCGGGCAGATACGCAGTATTTT.

The CDR3 here is CASSLPPGTGQETQYF. The CDR3 DNA sequence: TGTGCCAGCAGCTTACCGCCGGGGACAGGGCAAGAGACCCAGTACTTC. The chain is built from TRBV7-8 and TRBJ2-5, with 9 bases that match TRBD1. CDR1 is SGHVS, CDR2 FQNEAQ, per germline. J gave up 2 bases and V 2 bases, and 6 bases lay outside the gene matches. The CDR3 contains 16 residues.

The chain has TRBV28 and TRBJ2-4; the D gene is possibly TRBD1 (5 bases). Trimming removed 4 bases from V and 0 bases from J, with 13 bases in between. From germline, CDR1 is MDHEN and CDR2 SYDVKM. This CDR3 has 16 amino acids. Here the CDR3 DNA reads TGTGCCAGCAGTTCACCTAGGGGCTTAGCCAAAAACATTCAGTACTTC. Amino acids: CASSSPRGLAKNIQYF.

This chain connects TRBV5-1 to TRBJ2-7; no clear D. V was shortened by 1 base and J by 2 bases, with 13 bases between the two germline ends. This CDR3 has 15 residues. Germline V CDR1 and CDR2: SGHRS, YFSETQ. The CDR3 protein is CASSLSAGNTYEQYF. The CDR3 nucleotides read TGCGCCAGCAGCTTGAGTGCAGGAAACACCTACGAGCAGTACTTC.

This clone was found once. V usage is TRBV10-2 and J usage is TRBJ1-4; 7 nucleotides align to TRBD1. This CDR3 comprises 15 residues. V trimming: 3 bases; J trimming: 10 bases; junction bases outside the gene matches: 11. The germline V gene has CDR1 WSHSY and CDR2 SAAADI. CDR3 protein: CASSDYSEAGGKLFF. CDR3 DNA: TGCGCCAGCAGTGATTATTCCGAGGCAGGGGGAAAACTGTTTTTT.

CDR3 coding DNA: TGCGCCAGCAGCCAAGATTGGGGACAGGGAAATGAAAAACTGTTTTTT. Its protein product is CASSQDWGQGNEKLFF. This chain uses TRBV4-1 with TRBJ1-4, with TRBD1 identical over 9 bases. CDR1 is MGHRA and CDR2 is YSYEKL in the germline V gene. The V gene end was trimmed by 0 bases and the J gene end by 5 bases; junction bases not matched to a gene: 4. This CDR3 has 16 residues.

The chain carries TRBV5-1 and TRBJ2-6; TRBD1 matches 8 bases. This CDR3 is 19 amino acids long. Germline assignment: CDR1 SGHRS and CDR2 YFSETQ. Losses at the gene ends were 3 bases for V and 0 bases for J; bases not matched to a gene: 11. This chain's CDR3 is CASSWSPDRGYSGANVLTF. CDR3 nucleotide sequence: TGCGCCAGCAGCTGGAGCCCCGACAGGGGTTACTCTGGGGCCAACGTCCTGACTTTC.

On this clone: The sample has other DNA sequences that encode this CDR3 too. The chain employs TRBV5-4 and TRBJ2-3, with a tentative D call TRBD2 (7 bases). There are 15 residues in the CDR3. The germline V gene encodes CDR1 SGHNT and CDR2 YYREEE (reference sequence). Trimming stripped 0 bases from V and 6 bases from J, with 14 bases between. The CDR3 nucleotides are TGTGCCAGCAGCTTGGTGGCGGGGGCCCCCGATACGCAGTATTTT. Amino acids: CASSLVAGAPDTQYF.

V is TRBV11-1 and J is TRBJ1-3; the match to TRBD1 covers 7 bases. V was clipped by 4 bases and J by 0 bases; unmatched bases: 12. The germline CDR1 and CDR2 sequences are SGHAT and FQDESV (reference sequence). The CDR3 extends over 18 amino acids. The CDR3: CASSSKYRGSRSGNTIYF. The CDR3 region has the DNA TGTGCCAGCAGCTCCAAATACAGGGGAAGTCGCTCTGGAAACACCATATATTTT.